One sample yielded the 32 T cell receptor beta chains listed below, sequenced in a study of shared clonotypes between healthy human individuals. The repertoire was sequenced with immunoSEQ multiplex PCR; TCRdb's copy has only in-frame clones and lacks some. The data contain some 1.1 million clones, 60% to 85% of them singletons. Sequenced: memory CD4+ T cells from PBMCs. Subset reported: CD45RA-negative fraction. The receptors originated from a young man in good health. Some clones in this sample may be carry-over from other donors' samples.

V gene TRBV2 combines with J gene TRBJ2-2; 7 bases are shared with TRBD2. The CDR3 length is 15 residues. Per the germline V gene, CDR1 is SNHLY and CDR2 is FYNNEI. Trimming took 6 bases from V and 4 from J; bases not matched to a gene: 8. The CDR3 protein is CASRRGSAFTGELFF. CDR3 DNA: TGTGCCAGCAGGCGGGGGTCAGCCTTCACCGGGGAGCTGTTTTTT.

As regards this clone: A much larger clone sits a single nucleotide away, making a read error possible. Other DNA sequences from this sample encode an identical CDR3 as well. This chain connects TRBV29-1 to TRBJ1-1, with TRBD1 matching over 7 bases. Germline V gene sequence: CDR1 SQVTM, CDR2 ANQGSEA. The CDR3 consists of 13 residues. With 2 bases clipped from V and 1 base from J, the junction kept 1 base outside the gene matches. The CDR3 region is CSVEQGGNTEAFF. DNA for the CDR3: TGCAGCGTTGAACAGGGGGGGAACACTGAAGCTTTCTTT.

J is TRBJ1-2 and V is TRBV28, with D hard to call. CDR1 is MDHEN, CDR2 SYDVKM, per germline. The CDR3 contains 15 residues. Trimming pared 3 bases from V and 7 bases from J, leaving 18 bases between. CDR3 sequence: CASSFMSLQEGGYTF. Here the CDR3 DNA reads TGTGCCAGCAGTTTTATGAGTCTACAAGAGGGTGGCTACACCTTC.

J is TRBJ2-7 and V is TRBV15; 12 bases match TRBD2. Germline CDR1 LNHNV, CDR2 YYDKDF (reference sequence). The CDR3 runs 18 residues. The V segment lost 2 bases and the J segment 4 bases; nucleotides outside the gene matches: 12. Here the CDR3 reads CATSRSKTTSGSTYEQYF. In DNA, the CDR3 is TGTGCCACCAGCAGATCGAAAACGACTAGCGGGAGTACTTACGAGCAGTACTTC.

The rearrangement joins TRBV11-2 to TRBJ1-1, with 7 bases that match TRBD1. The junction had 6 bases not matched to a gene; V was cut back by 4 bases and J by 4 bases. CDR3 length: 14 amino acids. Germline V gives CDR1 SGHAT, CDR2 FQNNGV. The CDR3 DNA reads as TGTGCCAGCAGCTCCCGAGACAGGGCCACTGAAGCTTTCTTT. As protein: CASSSRDRATEAFF.

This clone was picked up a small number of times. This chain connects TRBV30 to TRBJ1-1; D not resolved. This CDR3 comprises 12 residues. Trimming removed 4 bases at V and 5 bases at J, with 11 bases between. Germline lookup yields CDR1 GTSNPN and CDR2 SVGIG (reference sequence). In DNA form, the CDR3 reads TGTGCCTGGACCCCCGGGCAGACTGAAGCTTTCTTT. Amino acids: CAWTPGQTEAFF.

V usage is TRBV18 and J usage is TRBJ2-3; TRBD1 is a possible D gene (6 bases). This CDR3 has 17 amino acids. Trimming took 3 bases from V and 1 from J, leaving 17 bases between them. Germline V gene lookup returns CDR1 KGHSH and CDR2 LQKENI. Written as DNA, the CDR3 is TGTGCCAGCTCACCTAACTTACAGGGAGTCGGCACAGATACGCAGTATTTT. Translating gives CASSPNLQGVGTDTQYF.

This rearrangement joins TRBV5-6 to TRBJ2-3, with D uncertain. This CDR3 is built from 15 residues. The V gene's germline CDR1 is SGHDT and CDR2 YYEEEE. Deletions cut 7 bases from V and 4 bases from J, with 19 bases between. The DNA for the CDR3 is TGTGCCAGCGAGGAGATGGGCTCTCGGGCAGATACGCAGTATTTT. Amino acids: CASEEMGSRADTQYF.

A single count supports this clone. CDR3 bases: TGTGCTAGTGGTTTTGGGCGGATGGCTTTCTTT. Amino acid sequence: CASGFGRMAFF. V usage is TRBV12-5 and J usage is TRBJ1-1, with D uncertain. V lost 3 bases and J 11 bases, leaving 10 bases between the germline ends. Per the germline V gene, CDR1 is LGHNT and CDR2 is FRNRAP. This CDR3 comprises 11 residues.

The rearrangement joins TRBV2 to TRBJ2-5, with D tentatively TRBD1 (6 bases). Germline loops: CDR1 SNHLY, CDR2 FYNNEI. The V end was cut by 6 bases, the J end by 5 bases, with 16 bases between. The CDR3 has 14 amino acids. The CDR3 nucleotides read TGTGCCAGCAGCGATTCCAGGGGAGCCGAGACCCAGTACTTC. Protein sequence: CASSDSRGAETQYF.

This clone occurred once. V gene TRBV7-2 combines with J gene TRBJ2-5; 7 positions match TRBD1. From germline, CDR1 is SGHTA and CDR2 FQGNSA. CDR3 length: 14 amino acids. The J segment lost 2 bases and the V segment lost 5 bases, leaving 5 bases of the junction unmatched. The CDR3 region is CASSVRTGQETQYF. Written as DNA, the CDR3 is TGTGCCAGCAGCGTCAGGACAGGTCAAGAGACCCAGTACTTC.

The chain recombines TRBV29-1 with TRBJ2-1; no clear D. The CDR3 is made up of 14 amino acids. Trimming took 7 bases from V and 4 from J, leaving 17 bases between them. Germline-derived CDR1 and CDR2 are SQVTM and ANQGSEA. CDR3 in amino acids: CSALPPRAYNEQFF. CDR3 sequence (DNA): TGCAGCGCCCTCCCCCCTCGGGCTTACAATGAGCAGTTCTTC.

CDR3 DNA: TGTGCCAGCAGCTTACAAGGGGGGACGAACACCGGGGAGCTGTTTTTT. Protein sequence: CASSLQGGTNTGELFF. The chain couples TRBV7-2 to TRBJ2-2; the D call may be TRBD1 or TRBD2 (6 bases each). Germline V gene lookup returns CDR1 SGHTA and CDR2 FQGNSA. CDR3 length: 16 residues. V lost 2 bases and J 0 bases, leaving 10 bases between the germline ends.

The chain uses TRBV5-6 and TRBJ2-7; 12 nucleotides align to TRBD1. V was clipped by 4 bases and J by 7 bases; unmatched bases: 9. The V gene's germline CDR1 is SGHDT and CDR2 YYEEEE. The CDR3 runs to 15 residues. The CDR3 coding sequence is TGTGCCAGCAGCCCGGGACAGGGGGCCGGAAAGGAGCAGTACTTC. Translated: CASSPGQGAGKEQYF.

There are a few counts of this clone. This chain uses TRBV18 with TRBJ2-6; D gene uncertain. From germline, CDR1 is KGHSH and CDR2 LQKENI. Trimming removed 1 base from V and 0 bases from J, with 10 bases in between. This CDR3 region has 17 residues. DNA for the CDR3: TGTGCCAGCTCACCACGGCAGGTCACCTCTGGGGCCAACGTCCTGACTTTC. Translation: CASSPRQVTSGANVLTF.

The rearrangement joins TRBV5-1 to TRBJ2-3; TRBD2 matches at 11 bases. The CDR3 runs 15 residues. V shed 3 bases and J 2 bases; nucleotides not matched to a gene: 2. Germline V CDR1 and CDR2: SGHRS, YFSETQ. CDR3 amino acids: CASSWGLADTDTQYF. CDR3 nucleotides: TGCGCCAGCAGCTGGGGACTAGCGGACACAGATACGCAGTATTTT.

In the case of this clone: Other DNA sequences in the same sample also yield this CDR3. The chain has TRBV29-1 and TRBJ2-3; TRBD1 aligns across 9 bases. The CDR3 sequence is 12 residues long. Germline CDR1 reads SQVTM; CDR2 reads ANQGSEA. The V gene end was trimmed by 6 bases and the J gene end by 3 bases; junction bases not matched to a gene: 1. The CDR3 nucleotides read TGCAGCGTCGGACAGGGGACAGATACGCAGTATTTT. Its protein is CSVGQGTDTQYF.

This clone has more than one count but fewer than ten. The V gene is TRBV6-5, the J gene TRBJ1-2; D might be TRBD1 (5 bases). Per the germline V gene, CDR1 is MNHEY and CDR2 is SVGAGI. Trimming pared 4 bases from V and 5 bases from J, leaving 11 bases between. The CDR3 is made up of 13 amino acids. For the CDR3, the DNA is TGTGCCAGCAGTTTCGTCCCAGGGTATGGCTACACCTTC. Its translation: CASSFVPGYGYTF.

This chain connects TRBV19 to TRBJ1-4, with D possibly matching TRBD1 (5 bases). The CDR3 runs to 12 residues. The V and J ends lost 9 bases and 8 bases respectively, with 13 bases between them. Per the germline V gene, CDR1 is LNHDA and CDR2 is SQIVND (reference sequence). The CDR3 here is CASSAWGEKLFF. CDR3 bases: TGTGCCAGCTCAGCTTGGGGCGAAAAACTGTTTTTT.

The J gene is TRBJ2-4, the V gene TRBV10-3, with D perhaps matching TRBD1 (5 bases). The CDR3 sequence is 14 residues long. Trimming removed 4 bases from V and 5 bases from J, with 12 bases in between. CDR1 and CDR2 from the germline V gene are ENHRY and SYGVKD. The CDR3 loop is CAISVQGAENIQYF. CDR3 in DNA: TGTGCCATCAGTGTTCAGGGCGCGGAAAACATTCAGTACTTC.

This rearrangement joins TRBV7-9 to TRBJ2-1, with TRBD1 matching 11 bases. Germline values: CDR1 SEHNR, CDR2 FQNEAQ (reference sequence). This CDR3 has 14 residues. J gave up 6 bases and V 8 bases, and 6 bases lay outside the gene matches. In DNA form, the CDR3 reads TGTGCCAGCGGTCGGACAGGGGGCGGCAATGAGCAGTTCTTC. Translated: CASGRTGGGNEQFF.

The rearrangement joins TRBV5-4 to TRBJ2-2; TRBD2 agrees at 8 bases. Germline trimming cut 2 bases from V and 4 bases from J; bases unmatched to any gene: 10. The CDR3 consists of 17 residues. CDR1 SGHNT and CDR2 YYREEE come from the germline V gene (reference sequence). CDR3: CASSFGVAGPLTGELFF. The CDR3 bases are TGTGCCAGCAGCTTCGGGGTAGCGGGGCCTCTCACCGGGGAGCTGTTTTTT.

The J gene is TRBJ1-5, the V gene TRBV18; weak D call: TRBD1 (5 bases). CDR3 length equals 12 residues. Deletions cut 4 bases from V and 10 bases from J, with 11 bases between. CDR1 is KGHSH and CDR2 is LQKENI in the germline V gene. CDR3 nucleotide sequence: TGTGCCAGCTCACGCGGGGGGTTTCCCCAGCATTTT. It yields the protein CASSRGGFPQHF.

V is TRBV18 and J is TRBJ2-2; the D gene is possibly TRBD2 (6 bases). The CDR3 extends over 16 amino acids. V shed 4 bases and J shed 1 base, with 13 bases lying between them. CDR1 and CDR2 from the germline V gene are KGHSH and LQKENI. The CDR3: CASSRFGGENTGELFF. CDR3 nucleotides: TGTGCCAGCTCACGATTCGGGGGAGAGAACACCGGGGAGCTGTTTTTT.

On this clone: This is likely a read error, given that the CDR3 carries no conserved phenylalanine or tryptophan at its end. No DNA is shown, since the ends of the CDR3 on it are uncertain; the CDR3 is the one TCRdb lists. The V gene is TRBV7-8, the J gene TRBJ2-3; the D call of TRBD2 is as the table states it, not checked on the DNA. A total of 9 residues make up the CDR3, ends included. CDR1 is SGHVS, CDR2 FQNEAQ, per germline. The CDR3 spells CARPGLEGS.

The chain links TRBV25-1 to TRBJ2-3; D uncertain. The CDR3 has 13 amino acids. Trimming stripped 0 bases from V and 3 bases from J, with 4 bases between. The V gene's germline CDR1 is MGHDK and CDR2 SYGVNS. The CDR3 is CASSEYETDTQYF. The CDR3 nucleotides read TGTGCCAGCAGTGAATATGAGACAGATACGCAGTATTTT.

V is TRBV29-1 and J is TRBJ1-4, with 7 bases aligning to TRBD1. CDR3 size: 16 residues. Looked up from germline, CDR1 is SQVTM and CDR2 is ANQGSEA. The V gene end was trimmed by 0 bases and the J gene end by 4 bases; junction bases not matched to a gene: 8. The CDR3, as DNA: TGCAGCGTTGAAGAGACCTCGACAGGGATTAATGAAAAACTGTTTTTT. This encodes CSVEETSTGINEKLFF.

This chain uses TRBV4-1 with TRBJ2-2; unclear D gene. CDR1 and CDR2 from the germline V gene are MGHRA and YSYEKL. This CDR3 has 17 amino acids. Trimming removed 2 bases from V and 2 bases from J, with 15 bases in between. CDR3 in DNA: TGCGCCAGCAGCCAAAACGCGTTCGGGTCCAACACCGGGGAGCTGTTTTTT. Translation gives CASSQNAFGSNTGELFF.

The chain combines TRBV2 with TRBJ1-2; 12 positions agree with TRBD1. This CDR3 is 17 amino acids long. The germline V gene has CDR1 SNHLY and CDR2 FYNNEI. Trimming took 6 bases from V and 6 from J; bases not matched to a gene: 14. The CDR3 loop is CASSGPGQGAAGNGYTF. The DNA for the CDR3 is TGTGCCAGCAGCGGCCCGGGACAGGGGGCTGCGGGAAATGGCTACACCTTC.

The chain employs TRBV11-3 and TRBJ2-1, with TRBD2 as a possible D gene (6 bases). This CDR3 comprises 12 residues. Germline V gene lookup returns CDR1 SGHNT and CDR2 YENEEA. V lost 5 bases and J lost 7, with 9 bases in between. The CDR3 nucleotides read TGTGCCAGCAGCCCGGGGGAAAATGAGCAGTTCTTC. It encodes CASSPGENEQFF.

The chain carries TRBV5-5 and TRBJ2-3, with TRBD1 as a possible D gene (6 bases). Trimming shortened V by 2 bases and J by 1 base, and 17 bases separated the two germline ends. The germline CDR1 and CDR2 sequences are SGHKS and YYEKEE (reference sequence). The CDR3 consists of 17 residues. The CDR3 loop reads CASSLKLVDSGTDTQYF. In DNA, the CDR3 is TGTGCCAGCAGCTTAAAACTAGTGGACAGCGGCACAGATACGCAGTATTTT.

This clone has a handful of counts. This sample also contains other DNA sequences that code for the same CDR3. CDR3 amino acids: CASSPGQGTYEQYF. The CDR3 nucleotides are TGTGCCAGCAGCCCGGGACAGGGGACCTACGAGCAGTACTTC. The chain is built from TRBV2 and TRBJ2-7; 10 bases map to TRBD1. V lost 6 bases and J lost 2; bases outside the gene matches: 4. This CDR3 has 14 residues. The germline CDR1 and CDR2 sequences are SNHLY and FYNNEI.